This section outlines one TCR beta chain sequence together with its context. This CDR3 spans 13 amino acids. Looked up from germline, CDR1 is KGHSH and CDR2 is LQKENI. Deletions cut 4 bases from V and 4 bases from J, with 10 bases between. As handled by the study authors: Amplified reference gene primers provided the basis for estimating nucleated cell counts. Some clones are missing from TCRdb's copy, which holds only in-frame ones; the method was immunoSEQ multiplex PCR. V, J and clone size are taken as reported in that table, and D and trimming were inferred from the DNA itself. The sample holds roughly 300,000 clones, approximately 85% seen once. The data derive from a study of blood T cell repertoires in COVID-19. Turning to the study itself: COVID-19 samples from acute and convalescent phases originated in the United States, Italy and Spain. PBMCs, B-cell-depleted T cells, or T cells were the source of the cDNA or gDNA that made up the material.

This rearrangement joins TRBV18 to TRBJ2-5, with TRBD1 as a possible D gene (6 bases). The sample consisted of peripheral blood. The clonotype was recovered from a human donor in a cohort sampled during active COVID-19. CDR3 sequence: CASSLLGAETQYF. For the CDR3, the DNA is TGTGCCAGCTCACTACTGGGGGCAGAGACCCAGTACTTC.